The clone carrying this T cell receptor beta chain turned up a few times. Original data processing: Nucleated cell number was recorded as an estimate derived from reference gene primer amplification. Sequencing used immunoSEQ multiplex PCR; TCRdb keeps in-frame clones, though not all of them. For V, J and clone size, that table is used; D and trimming come from the DNA. This sample yields under 200,000 clones, of which over 60% are seen a single time; 7% to 10% belongs to the top ten. This entry comes from a study of blood T cell repertoires in COVID-19. Study-level information: PBMCs, B-cell-depleted T cells, or T cells provided the cDNA or gDNA that made up the material.

Trimming took off 4 bases at V and 12 bases at J, with 7 bases between the two ends. This CDR3 comprises 11 residues. The V gene's germline CDR1 is MNHEY and CDR2 SVGEGT. Sequenced sample: peripheral blood. This receptor was obtained from a man aged 60 to 69 with acute or convalescent COVID-19. This sequence joins TRBV6-2 or TRBV6-3 and TRBJ1-6; maybe TRBD1 (5 bases). The CDR3 bases are TGTGCCAGCAGTTCTACAGGACCCCTCCACTTT. Protein sequence: CASSSTGPLHF.